This T cell receptor (beta chain) was observed in a study of PD-1 blockade in mismatch repair-deficient tumors. In the study overall: All were previously treated, progressing patients with about 11 mismatch repair-deficient cancer types.

All patients were mismatch repair deficient, assessed by either PCR or immunohistochemistry. A few pembrolizumab responders had their TCRs sequenced. The method was immunoSEQ multiplex PCR; TCRdb's version includes in-frame clones alone and lacks a portion of them. Seen here are about 79,000 clones, approximately 80% observed once, and the top ten hold 5% to 7%. CDR1 is SGHTA, CDR2 FQGTGA, per germline. The CDR3 length is 15 residues. V gave up 4 bases and J gave up 1 base, with 13 bases separating them. The study's findings and limits: Tumor-resident clones, often undetectable pretreatment in blood, expanded then contracted after pembrolizumab.

This clone was observed a few times. As yet, its antigen is unknown. This rearrangement joins TRBV7-3 to TRBJ1-2; D possibly corresponds to TRBD1 (5 bases). The sample consisted of peripheral blood, taken 44 weeks after starting pembrolizumab. The TCR comes from an adult with mismatch repair-deficient cancer. The CDR3 loop reads CASSWGSGSNYGYTF. CDR3 bases: TGTGCCAGCAGCTGGGGATCAGGGAGTAACTATGGCTACACCTTC.